This passage covers 29 T cell receptor beta chains from one sample sequenced in a study of CD8+CD57+ T cells in acquired aplastic anemia. Genomic DNA served as template for TCR beta VDJ and CDR3 profiling. TCRdb re-analysed the reads in MiXCR, keeping a single row per CDR3 protein. The table records about 200,000 distinct CDR3 sequences, more than 55% of them present only once. Only patients with CD8+CD57+ cell expansion on flow cytometry were chosen for sequencing. Sample: sorted CD4+, CD8+, or CD8+CD57+ T cells (not recorded which) from PBMCs. These receptors all come from a human donor with aplastic anemia.

Notes on this clonotype: A read error may account for a junction end that differs from germline. The rearrangement uses TRBV5-1 and TRBJ2-7, with D tentatively TRBD1 or TRBD2 (5 bases each). In germline, CDR1 is SGHRS, CDR2 YFSETQ. This CDR3 is 14 amino acids long. CDR3 sequence reads: CASSPGTVSYEQYF. DNA of the CDR3: TGTGCCAGCAGTCCCGGGACGGTCTCCTACGAGCAGTACTTC.

The V gene is TRBV20-1, the J gene TRBJ2-7; TRBD2 agrees at 9 bases. V was clipped by 2 bases and J by 2 bases; unmatched bases: 4. CDR3 length: 14 residues. The germline V gene has CDR1 DFQATT and CDR2 SNEGSKA (reference sequence). DNA for the CDR3: TGCAGTGCTAGACCTCTAGCGGGACCCTACGAGCAGTACTTC. Residues: CSARPLAGPYEQYF.

This clonotype is a singleton in its sample. The chain is built from TRBV29-1 and TRBJ1-2; TRBD1 might be the D (5 bases). The CDR3 is 14 amino acids. Trimming shortened V by 4 bases and J by 14 bases, and 26 bases separated the two germline ends. CDR1 is SQVTM, CDR2 ANQGSEA, per germline. The CDR3 region is CSVGVPGGVRGCTF. The CDR3 DNA sequence: TGCAGCGTTGGCGTACCGGGAGGGGTCAGAGGTTGTACCTTC.

CDR3 bases: TGTGCCAGCAGCTCCAGCGGCCAGAGGACCCAGTACTTC. It specifies CASSSSGQRTQYF. The rearrangement links TRBV7-4 to TRBJ2-5; the D gene is possibly TRBD2 (5 bases). From germline, CDR1 is SGHVT and CDR2 SQSDAQ. The length of the CDR3 is 13 residues. V lost 4 bases to trimming and J lost 7 bases, with 13 bases between them.

J is TRBJ1-1 and V is TRBV2, with D unresolved. Germline CDR1 and CDR2: SNHLY and FYNNEI. The V end lost 5 bases, the J end lost 0 bases, and 7 bases lay between the germline ends. The CDR3 runs to 13 residues. The chain's CDR3 is CASSTAMNTEAFF. CDR3 in DNA: TGTGCCAGCAGTACCGCTATGAACACTGAAGCTTTCTTT.

The V and J genes are TRBV19 and TRBJ1-2, with D possibly being TRBD1 (6 bases). Germline CDR1 LNHDA, CDR2 SQIVND (reference sequence). This CDR3 is 14 amino acids long. V lost 5 bases, J lost 4 bases, and 14 bases lay in between. This CDR3 reads CASSARTALYGYTF. CDR3 DNA: TGTGCCAGTAGTGCTAGGACAGCCCTCTATGGCTACACCTTC.

This chain joins TRBV19 and TRBJ2-7, with D tentatively TRBD2 (6 bases). V was shortened by 7 bases and J by 3 bases, with 19 bases between the two germline ends. Per the germline V gene, CDR1 is LNHDA and CDR2 is SQIVND (reference sequence). The CDR3 extends over 15 amino acids. CDR3 DNA sequence: TGTGCCAGTACCGTAGGGACTTCCGCTATCTACGAGCAGTACTTC. It is translated as CASTVGTSAIYEQYF.

This clonotype was recorded many times. The V gene is TRBV11-2, the J gene TRBJ2-7; 8 bases are a match to TRBD1. The junction had 9 bases not matched to a gene; V was cut back by 5 bases and J by 3 bases. The germline V gene has CDR1 SGHAT and CDR2 FQNNGV. The CDR3 extends over 15 amino acids. For the CDR3, the DNA is TGTGCCAGCAGCCGAGGACAGGGACCAGGCTACGAGCAGTACTTC. This translates into CASSRGQGPGYEQYF.

The CDR3 loop reads CASSLFSGDTGELFF. In DNA form, the CDR3 reads TGTGCCAGCAGTTTGTTTTCGGGGGACACCGGGGAGCTGTTTTTT. This chain connects TRBV12-3 or TRBV12-4 to TRBJ2-2, with D possibly TRBD2 on 6 matching bases. The CDR3 loop spans 15 amino acids. V dropped 3 bases and J dropped 3 bases, with 11 bases sitting between them.

This clonotype was observed a few times. The gene calls are TRBV10-3 and TRBJ1-2, with D uncertain. This CDR3 spans 14 amino acids. The germline V gene has CDR1 ENHRY and CDR2 SYGVKD. Between the trimmed V and J ends, which lost 5 bases and 1 base, there was a span of 11 bases. The CDR3 bases are TGTGCCATCAGTAGTATCCGGGGTAACTATGGCTACACCTTC. Amino acid sequence: CAISSIRGNYGYTF.

The genes are TRBV2 and TRBJ2-7; 7 nucleotides line up with TRBD1. The CDR3 spans 17 residues. V lost 3 bases to trimming and J lost 2 bases; unmatched junction nucleotides: 13. Germline V gene lookup returns CDR1 SNHLY and CDR2 FYNNEI. CDR3 sequence: CASSDLPRQGVAYEQYF. Here the CDR3 DNA reads TGTGCCAGCAGTGACCTTCCAAGACAGGGTGTCGCCTACGAGCAGTACTTC. The variable domain in full, completed from reference TRBV2 and TRBJ2-7, reads EPEVTQTPSHQVTQMGQEVILRCVPISNHLYFYWYRQILGQKVEFLVSFYNNEISEKSEIFDDQFSVERPDGSNFTLKIRSTKLEDSAMYFCASSDLPRQGVAYEQYFGPGTRLTVT.

This clonotype was seen ten or more times. This rearrangement joins TRBV5-8 to TRBJ2-7; D is unresolved. The CDR3 totals 12 residues. Germline V lookup: CDR1 SGHTS, CDR2 YDEGEE. The V end lost 9 bases, the J end lost 0 bases, and 10 bases lay between the germline ends. CDR3 bases: TGTGCCATCTTAAGGGCCTCCTACGAGCAGTACTTC. Amino acids: CAILRASYEQYF.

The chain has TRBV24-1 and TRBJ2-5; TRBD1 agrees at 8 bases. The CDR3 spans 15 residues. V lost 3 bases, J lost 5 bases, and 7 bases stayed unmatched. CDR1 KGHDR and CDR2 SFDVKD come from the germline V gene. CDR3 DNA: TGTGCCACCAGTGATCGGACAGGGTTGGGGGAGACCCAGTACTTC. It encodes CATSDRTGLGETQYF.

The chain couples TRBV9 to TRBJ2-7; 11 bases map to TRBD1. J lost 12 bases, V lost 3 bases, and 5 bases had no gene match. The CDR3 consists of 12 residues. In germline, CDR1 is SGDLS, CDR2 YYNGEE. The CDR3 spells CASSGDRGRLYF. The CDR3 region has the DNA TGTGCCAGCAGCGGGGACAGGGGGAGGCTGTACTTC. Drawing the rest from reference TRBV9 and TRBJ2-7, the complete variable domain is DSGVTQTPKHLITATGQRVTLRCSPRSGDLSVYWYQQSLDQGLQFLIQYYNGEERAKGNILERFSAQQFPDLHSELNLSSLELGDSALYFCASSGDRGRLYFGPGTRLTVT.

This clonotype was recorded only once. J is TRBJ1-2 and V is TRBV5-1, with 8 bases lining up with TRBD1. The ends lost 10 bases at V and 12 bases at J; junction bases unmatched: 23. This CDR3 comprises 15 residues. Germline assignment: CDR1 SGHRS and CDR2 YFSETQ. For the CDR3, the DNA is TGCGCCTCCCGACAGGGGAGAAAGGATGGTATGGCTAACACCTTC. It specifies CASRQGRKDGMANTF.

This chain uses TRBV5-6 with TRBJ2-3, with 11 bases aligning to TRBD1. J lost 4 bases, V lost 2 bases, and 6 bases had no gene match. Germline CDR1 and CDR2: SGHDT and YYEEEE. The CDR3 runs to 16 residues. For the CDR3, the DNA is TGTGCCAGCAGCTTATTGGGACAGGGGGTTGCAGATACGCAGTATTTT. Its translation is CASSLLGQGVADTQYF.

This clonotype was picked up many times. The chain couples TRBV10-3 to TRBJ1-1, with D uncertain. V was shortened by 8 bases and J by 10 bases, with 17 bases between the two germline ends. The CDR3 length is 12 residues. The germline CDR1 and CDR2 sequences are ENHRY and SYGVKD. The CDR3 loop is CAIEAGGEGAFF. The DNA for the CDR3 is TGTGCCATCGAGGCGGGAGGAGAGGGAGCTTTCTTT.

This chain connects TRBV10-3 to TRBJ2-1, with D possibly matching TRBD2 (5 bases). This CDR3 is 14 amino acids long. With 10 bases removed from V and 0 bases from J, the gap between germline ends came to 13 bases. Germline V gene data show CDR1 as ENHRY and CDR2 as SYGVKD. In nucleotides, the CDR3 is TGTGCCACCGCGCACGGGAACTCCTACAATGAGCAGTTCTTC. It specifies CATAHGNSYNEQFF.

This chain links TRBV2 with TRBJ1-1; perhaps TRBD1 as D (5 bases). V lost 4 bases to trimming and J lost 11 bases, with 23 bases between them. CDR1 SNHLY and CDR2 FYNNEI come from the germline V gene. The CDR3 contains 15 residues. CDR3: CASSGHEQEALMAFF. The CDR3 DNA is TGTGCCAGCAGTGGTCACGAACAGGAGGCACTGATGGCTTTCTTT.

About this clonotype itself: The junction departs from germline at one end; a sequencing error may be responsible. The V and J genes are TRBV5-6 and TRBJ2-1; D ambiguous. The CDR3 consists of 15 residues. Germline CDR1 reads SGHDT; CDR2 reads YYEEEE. DNA of the CDR3: TGTGCCAGCAGCTTACCGCCTGCACCCTACAATGGGCAGTTCTTC. It yields the protein CASSLPPAPYNGQFF.

The chain uses TRBV5-1 and TRBJ2-7; weak D call: TRBD1 (6 bases). This CDR3 has 14 amino acids. Germline CDR1 and CDR2: SGHRS and YFSETQ. Between the trimmed V and J ends, which lost 2 bases and 7 bases, there was a span of 16 bases. CDR3 nucleotide sequence: TGCGCCAGCAGCTTTGGGTGGGGGCGAGGGGAGCAGTACGTC. Its translation: CASSFGWGRGEQYV.

This clonotype was seen more than once but under ten times. This chain uses TRBV7-6 with TRBJ2-7, with 11 bases aligning to TRBD2. This CDR3 has 15 amino acids. Losses at the gene ends were 4 bases for V and 1 base for J; bases not matched to a gene: 3. The germline V gene has CDR1 SGHVS and CDR2 FNYEAQ. In nucleotides, the CDR3 is TGTGCCAGCAGCTCCGGGACTAGCGGATCCTACGAGCAGTACTTC. Protein: CASSSGTSGSYEQYF.

In its sample, this clonotype was seen once. V usage is TRBV7-2 and J usage is TRBJ1-3; no clear D. Germline values: CDR1 SGHTA, CDR2 FQGNSA. V lost 5 bases, J lost 0 bases, and 14 bases lay in between. The CDR3 has 16 amino acids. This chain's CDR3 is CASSQVRPRSGNTIYF. CDR3 bases: TGTGCCAGCAGCCAAGTGCGTCCCCGCTCTGGAAACACCATATATTTT.

This clonotype was observed a few times. The chain joins TRBV2 to TRBJ2-1; tentative D call: TRBD1 (5 bases). Germline V gene sequence: CDR1 SNHLY, CDR2 FYNNEI. Trimming removed 3 bases from V and 6 bases from J, with 18 bases in between. This CDR3 comprises 16 residues. Here the CDR3 reads CASSESVQGIRNEQFF. For the CDR3, the DNA is TGTGCCAGCAGTGAGTCTGTGCAGGGTATACGCAATGAGCAGTTCTTC.

The V call is TRBV20-1, the J call TRBJ2-5, with a tentative D call TRBD2 (5 bases). The CDR3 spans 15 residues. Looked up from germline, CDR1 is DFQATT and CDR2 is SNEGSKA (reference sequence). The V gene lost 0 bases and the J gene lost 4 bases, with 15 bases spanning the gap. Here the CDR3 DNA reads TGCAGTGCTAGAGATCGGACGGCTGGGAGAGAGACCCAGTACTTC. Translated: CSARDRTAGRETQYF.

This clonotype has only a few counts. This sequence joins TRBV6-5 and TRBJ2-1; 7 bases are a match to TRBD1. V lost 7 bases to trimming and J lost 6 bases; unmatched junction nucleotides: 0. Germline CDR1 reads MNHEY; CDR2 reads SVGAGI. The CDR3 spans 11 residues. DNA for the CDR3: TGTGCCAGCAACAGGGGCAATGAGCAGTTCTTC. Amino acids: CASNRGNEQFF.

V gene TRBV12-3 or TRBV12-4 combines with J gene TRBJ2-1; possibly TRBD1 for D (6 bases). V was pared by 4 bases and J by 9 bases, with 10 bases between. The CDR3 totals 12 residues. The CDR3 DNA reads as TGTGCCAGCAGTTCCAGGGGCCGTGAGCAGTTCTTC. It yields the protein CASSSRGREQFF.

Concerning this clonotype itself: This may stem from a read error, because a much larger clone lies one nucleotide away. This chain uses TRBV7-9 with TRBJ2-1; the D call may be TRBD1 or TRBD2 (5 bases each). V lost 5 bases to trimming and J lost 10 bases, with 18 bases between them. This CDR3 has 14 residues. CDR1 and CDR2 from the germline V gene are SEHNR and FQNEAQ (reference sequence). CDR3 region: CASSPQVGTNEQFF. The CDR3 DNA reads TGTGCCAGCAGCCCGCAGGTGGGGACCAACGAGCAGTTCTTC.

The rearrangement uses TRBV7-6 and TRBJ2-3; 7 nucleotides match TRBD2. The ends lost 1 base at V and 6 bases at J; junction bases unmatched: 10. The CDR3 has 16 residues. From germline, CDR1 is SGHVS and CDR2 FNYEAQ. CDR3: CASSLDPAGSGDTQYF. Here the CDR3 DNA reads TGTGCCAGCAGCTTAGATCCAGCGGGGTCGGGGGATACGCAGTATTTT.